A selection of T cell receptor beta chains follows, all from one sample in a study of cytomegalovirus exposure and HLA in healthy donors. Profiling relied on immunoSEQ multiplex PCR, and the TCRdb table lists in-frame clones only, not all of them. The sample includes 81,000 or so clones, just under 75% of them seen just once. The sample consisted of PBMCs. Receptor source: a man between 60 and 75 years old in good health and CMV-seronegative. The CDR3 runs from the conserved cysteine through the conserved F or W. A D gene is named only where the DNA matches it firmly. Clone size is shown for a subset of rows, as once, few, many or a class of expanded clone.

D gene: .; clone size: .; J gene: TRBJ2-3; V gene: TRBV6-4; CDR3 DNA: TGTGCCAGCAGTGATGCCGGGAGAGCTAGCACAGATACGCAGTATTTT; CDR3 protein: CASSDAGRASTDTQYF
D gene: .; clone size: .; J gene: TRBJ1-1; V gene: TRBV2; CDR3 DNA: TGTGCCAGCAGTGGCGGGGGGTACGGAACTGAAGCTTTCTTT; CDR3 protein: CASSGGGYGTEAFF
D gene: .; clone size: once; J gene: TRBJ2-4; V gene: TRBV28; CDR3 DNA: TGTGCCAGCAGTTCCCCGGACAGACGGCTAGCCAAAAACATTCAGTACTTC; CDR3 protein: CASSSPDRRLAKNIQYF
D gene: .; clone size: few; J gene: TRBJ1-5; V gene: TRBV6-5; CDR3 DNA: TGTGCCAGCAGCCAGGATAATCGGAGGAGACAGCCCCAGCATTTT; CDR3 protein: CASSQDNRRRQPQHF
D gene: .; clone size: .; J gene: TRBJ1-1; V gene: TRBV21-1; CDR3 DNA: TGTGCCAGCAGCACGGGGGGGAAAAATGGGAACACTGAAGCTTTCTTT; CDR3 protein: CASSTGGKNGNTEAFF
D gene: .; clone size: once; J gene: TRBJ1-1; V gene: TRBV30; CDR3 DNA: TGTGCCTGGAGCGGAACAGTGTCAGGGCCAGCTTTCTTT; CDR3 protein: CAWSGTVSGPAFF
D gene: .; clone size: .; J gene: TRBJ2-7; V gene: TRBV6-5; CDR3 DNA: TGTGCCATCTCTCAGGGGCCCGATAGGTACGAGCAGTACTTC; CDR3 protein: CAISQGPDRYEQYF
D gene: .; clone size: .; J gene: TRBJ1-5; V gene: TRBV7-2; CDR3 DNA: TGTGCCAGCAGCCCAGGTTCCAATCAGCCCCAGCATTTT; CDR3 protein: CASSPGSNQPQHF
D gene: TRBD2; clone size: .; J gene: TRBJ2-7; V gene: TRBV6-1; CDR3 DNA: TGTGCCAGCAGTGACGAAGGTGGTAGCTGGGAGGGGTACGAGCAGTACTTC; CDR3 protein: CASSDEGGSWEGYEQYF
D gene: TRBD1; clone size: .; J gene: TRBJ1-5; V gene: TRBV27; CDR3 DNA: TGTGCCAGCAGTTCTGGACAGGGACCCCTCCTGAGGTCCCAGCATTTT; CDR3 protein: CASSSGQGPLLRSQHF